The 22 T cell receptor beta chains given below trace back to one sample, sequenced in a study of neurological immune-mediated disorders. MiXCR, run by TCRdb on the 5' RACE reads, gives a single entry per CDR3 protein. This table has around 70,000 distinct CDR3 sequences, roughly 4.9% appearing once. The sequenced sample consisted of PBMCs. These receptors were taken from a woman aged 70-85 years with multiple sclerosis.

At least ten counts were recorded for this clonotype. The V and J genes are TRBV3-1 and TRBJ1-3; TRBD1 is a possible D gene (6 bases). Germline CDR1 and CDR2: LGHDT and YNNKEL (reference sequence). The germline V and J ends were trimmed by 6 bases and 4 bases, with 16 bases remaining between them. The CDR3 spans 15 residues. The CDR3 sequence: CASSSASGAGNTIYF. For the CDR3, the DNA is TGTGCCAGCAGTAGCGCGTCAGGGGCCGGAAACACCATATATTTT.

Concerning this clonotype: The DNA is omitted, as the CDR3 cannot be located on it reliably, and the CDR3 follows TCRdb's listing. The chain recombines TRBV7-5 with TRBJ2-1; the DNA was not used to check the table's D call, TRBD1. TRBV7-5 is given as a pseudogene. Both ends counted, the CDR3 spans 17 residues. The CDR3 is CISVPEKGGPPWNEQFF.

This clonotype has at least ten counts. CDR3 DNA sequence: TGTGCCAGCAGCGCAGGGACGACTAGCGGGGCAGAGACCCAGTACTTC. Its protein product is CASSAGTTSGAETQYF. The rearrangement links TRBV9 to TRBJ2-5; 11 positions match TRBD2. V shed 3 bases, J shed 4 bases, and the junction held 8 bases outside the gene matches. The CDR3 sequence is 16 residues long. CDR1 and CDR2 (germline): SGDLS, YYNGEE.

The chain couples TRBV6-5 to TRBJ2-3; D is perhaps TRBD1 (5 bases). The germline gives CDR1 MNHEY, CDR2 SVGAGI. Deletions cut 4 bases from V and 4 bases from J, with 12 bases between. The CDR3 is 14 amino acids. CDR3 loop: CASSSSSRADTQYF. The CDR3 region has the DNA TGTGCCAGCAGTTCAAGTTCCAGGGCAGATACGCAGTATTTT.

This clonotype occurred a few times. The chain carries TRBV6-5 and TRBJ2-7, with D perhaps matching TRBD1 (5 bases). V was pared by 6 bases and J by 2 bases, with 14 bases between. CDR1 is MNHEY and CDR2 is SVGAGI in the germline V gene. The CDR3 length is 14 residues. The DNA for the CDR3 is TGTGCCAGCAGCCAGGGCACTGGAGCCTACGAGCAGTACTTC. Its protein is CASSQGTGAYEQYF.

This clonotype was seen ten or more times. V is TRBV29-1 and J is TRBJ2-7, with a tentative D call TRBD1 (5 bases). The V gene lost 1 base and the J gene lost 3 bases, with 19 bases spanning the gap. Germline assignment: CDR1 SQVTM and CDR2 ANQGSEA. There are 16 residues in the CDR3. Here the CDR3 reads CSVEGHASQGNYEQYF. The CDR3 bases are TGCAGCGTTGAAGGGCACGCCAGTCAGGGAAACTACGAGCAGTACTTC.

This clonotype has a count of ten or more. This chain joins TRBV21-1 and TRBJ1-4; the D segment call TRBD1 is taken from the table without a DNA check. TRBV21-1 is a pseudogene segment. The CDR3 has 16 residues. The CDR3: CASSKVRKGKGEKLFF. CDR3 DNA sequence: TGTGCCAGCAGCAAAGTGAGGAAAGGGAAGGGTGAAAAACTGTTTTTT.

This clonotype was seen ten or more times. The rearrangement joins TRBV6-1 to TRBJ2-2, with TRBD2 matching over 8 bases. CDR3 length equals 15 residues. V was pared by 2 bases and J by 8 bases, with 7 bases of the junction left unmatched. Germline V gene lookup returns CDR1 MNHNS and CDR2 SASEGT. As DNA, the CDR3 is TGTGCCAGCAGTGAATCGTTAGCGGGAAGGGGGGAGCTGTTTTTT. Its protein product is CASSESLAGRGELFF.

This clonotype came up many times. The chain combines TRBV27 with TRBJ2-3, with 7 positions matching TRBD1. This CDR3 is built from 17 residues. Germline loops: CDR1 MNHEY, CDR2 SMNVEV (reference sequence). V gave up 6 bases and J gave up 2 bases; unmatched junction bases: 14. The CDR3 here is CASSGDSGTDYTDTQYF. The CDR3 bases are TGTGCCAGCAGCGGAGATTCCGGGACAGACTACACAGATACGCAGTATTTT.

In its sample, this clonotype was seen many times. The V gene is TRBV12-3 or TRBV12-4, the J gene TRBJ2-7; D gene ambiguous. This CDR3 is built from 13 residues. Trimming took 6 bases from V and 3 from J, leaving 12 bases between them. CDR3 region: CASRGYSHYEQYF. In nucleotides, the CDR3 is TGTGCCAGCAGGGGCTATTCCCACTACGAGCAGTACTTC.

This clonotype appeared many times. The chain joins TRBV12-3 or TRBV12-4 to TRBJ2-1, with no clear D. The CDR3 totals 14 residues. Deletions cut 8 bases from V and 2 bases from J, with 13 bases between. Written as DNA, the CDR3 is TGTGCCAGCCATACCTCTTTAGCCTACAATGAGCAGTTCTTC. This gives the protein CASHTSLAYNEQFF.

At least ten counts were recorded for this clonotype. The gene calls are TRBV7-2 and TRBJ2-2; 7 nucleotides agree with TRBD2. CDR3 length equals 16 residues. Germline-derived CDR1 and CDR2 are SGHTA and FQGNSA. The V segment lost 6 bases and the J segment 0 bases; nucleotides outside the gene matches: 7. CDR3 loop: CASRPSREANTGELFF. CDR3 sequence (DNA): TGTGCCAGCAGACCGTCACGGGAGGCGAACACCGGGGAGCTGTTTTTT.

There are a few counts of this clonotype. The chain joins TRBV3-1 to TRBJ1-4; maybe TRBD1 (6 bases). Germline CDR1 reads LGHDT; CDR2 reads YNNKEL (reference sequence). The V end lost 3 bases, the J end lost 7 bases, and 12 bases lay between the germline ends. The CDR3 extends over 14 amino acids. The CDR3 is CASSQYGGGEKLFF. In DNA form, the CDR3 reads TGTGCCAGCAGCCAGTACGGGGGCGGTGAAAAACTGTTTTTT.

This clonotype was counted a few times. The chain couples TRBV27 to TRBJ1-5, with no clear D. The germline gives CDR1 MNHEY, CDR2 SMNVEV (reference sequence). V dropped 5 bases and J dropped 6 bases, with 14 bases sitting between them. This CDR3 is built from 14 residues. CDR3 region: CASSPYSGGQPQHF. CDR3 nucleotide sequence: TGTGCCAGCAGTCCCTACAGCGGCGGTCAGCCCCAGCATTTT.

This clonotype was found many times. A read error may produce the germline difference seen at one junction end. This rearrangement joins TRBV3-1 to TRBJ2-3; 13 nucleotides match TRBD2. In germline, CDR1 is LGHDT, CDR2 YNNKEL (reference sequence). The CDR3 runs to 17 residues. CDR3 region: CASSQGWTSGSRDTQYF. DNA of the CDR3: TGTGCCAGCAGCCAAGGTTGGACTAGCGGGAGCAGAGATACGCAGTATTTT.

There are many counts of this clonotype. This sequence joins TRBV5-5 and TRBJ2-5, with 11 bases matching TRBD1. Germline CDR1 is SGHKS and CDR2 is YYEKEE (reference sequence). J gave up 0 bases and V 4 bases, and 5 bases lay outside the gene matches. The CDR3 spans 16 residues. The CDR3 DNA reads TGTGCCAGCAGCCCGGGGGACAGGGGGTACCAAGAGACCCAGTACTTC. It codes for CASSPGDRGYQETQYF.

CDR3 amino acids: CASSRIGNSPLHF. In nucleotides, the CDR3 is TGCGCCAGCAGCCGAATCGGTAATTCACCCCTCCACTTT. This chain links TRBV5-1 with TRBJ1-6; D ambiguous. The germline V gene encodes CDR1 SGHRS and CDR2 YFSETQ. There are 13 residues in the CDR3. Trimming took 4 bases from V and 6 from J, leaving 8 bases between them.

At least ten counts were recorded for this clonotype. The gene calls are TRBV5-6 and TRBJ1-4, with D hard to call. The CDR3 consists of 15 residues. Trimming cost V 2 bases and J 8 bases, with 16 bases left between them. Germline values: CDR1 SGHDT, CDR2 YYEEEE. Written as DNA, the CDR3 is TGTGCCAGCAGCTTATTCGATGGTCTGGTAGAAAAACTGTTTTTT. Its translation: CASSLFDGLVEKLFF. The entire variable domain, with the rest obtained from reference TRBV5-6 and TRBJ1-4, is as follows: DAGVTQSPTHLIKTRGQQVTLRCSPKSGHDTVSWYQQALGQGPQFIFQYYEEEERQRGNFPDRFSGHQFPNYSSELNVNALLLGDSALYLCASSLFDGLVEKLFFGSGTQLSVL.

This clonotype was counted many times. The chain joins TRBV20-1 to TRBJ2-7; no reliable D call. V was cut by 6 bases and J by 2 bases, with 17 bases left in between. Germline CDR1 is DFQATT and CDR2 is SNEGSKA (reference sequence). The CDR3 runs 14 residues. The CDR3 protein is CSASAAVGAYEQYF. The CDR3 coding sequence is TGCAGTGCGAGCGCGGCAGTGGGTGCCTACGAGCAGTACTTC.

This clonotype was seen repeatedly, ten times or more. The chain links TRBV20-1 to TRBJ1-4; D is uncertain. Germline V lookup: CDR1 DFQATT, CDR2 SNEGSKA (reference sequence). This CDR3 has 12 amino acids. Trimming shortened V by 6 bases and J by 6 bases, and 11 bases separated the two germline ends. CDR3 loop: CSAPSPDEKLFF. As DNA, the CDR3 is TGCAGTGCGCCAAGCCCGGATGAAAAACTGTTTTTT.

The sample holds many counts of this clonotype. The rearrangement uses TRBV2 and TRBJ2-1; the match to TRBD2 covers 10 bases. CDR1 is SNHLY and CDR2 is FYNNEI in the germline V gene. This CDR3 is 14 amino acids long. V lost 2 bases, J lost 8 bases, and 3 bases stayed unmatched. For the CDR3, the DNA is TGTGCCAGCAGTGAACTAGCGGGAGTTGATGAGCAGTTCTTC. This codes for CASSELAGVDEQFF.

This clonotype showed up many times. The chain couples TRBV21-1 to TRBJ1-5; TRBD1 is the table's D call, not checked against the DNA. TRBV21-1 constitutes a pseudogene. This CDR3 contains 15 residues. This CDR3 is CASSRTGRGNQPQHF. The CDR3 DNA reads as TGTGCCAGCAGCCGCACAGGGAGAGGGAATCAGCCCCAGCATTTT.